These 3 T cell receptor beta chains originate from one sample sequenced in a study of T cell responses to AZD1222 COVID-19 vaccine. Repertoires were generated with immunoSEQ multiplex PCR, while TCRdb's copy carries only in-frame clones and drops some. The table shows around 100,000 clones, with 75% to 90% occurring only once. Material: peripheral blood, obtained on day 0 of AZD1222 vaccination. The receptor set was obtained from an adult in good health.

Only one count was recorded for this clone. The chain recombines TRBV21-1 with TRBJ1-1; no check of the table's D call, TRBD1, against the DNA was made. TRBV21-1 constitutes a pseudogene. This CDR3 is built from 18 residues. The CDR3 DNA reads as TGTGCCAGCAGCACGCGACGACAGGGGGCGCGTAAGGACACTGAAGCTTTCTTT. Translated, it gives CASSTRRQGARKDTEAFF.

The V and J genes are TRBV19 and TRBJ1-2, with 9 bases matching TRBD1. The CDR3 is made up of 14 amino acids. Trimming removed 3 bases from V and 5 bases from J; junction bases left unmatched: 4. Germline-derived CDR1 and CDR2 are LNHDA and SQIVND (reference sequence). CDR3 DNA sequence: TGTGCCAGTAGTATGCGGGACAGGGCATATGGCTACACCTTC. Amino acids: CASSMRDRAYGYTF. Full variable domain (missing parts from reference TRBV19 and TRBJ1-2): DGGITQSPKYLFRKEGQNVTLSCEQNLNHDAMYWYRQDPGQGLRLIYYSQIVNDFQKGDIAEGYSVSREKKESFPLTVTSAQKNPTAFYLCASSMRDRAYGYTFGSGTRLTVV.

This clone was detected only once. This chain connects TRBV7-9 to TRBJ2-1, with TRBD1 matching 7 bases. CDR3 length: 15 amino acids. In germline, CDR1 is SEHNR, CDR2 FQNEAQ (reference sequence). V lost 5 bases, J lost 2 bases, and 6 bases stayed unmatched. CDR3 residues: CASSAYRGTYNEQFF. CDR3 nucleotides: TGTGCCAGCAGCGCGTACAGGGGAACCTACAATGAGCAGTTCTTC.